A selection of T cell receptor beta chains follows, all from one sample in a study of cytotoxic CD8 clonotypes in ibrutinib-treated CLL. The repertoire was sequenced with immunoSEQ multiplex PCR; TCRdb's copy has only in-frame clones and lacks some. The sample contains approximately 150,000 clones, 70% to 90% of which appear only once. Sequencing used PBMCs, obtained at disease progression, from a patient treated with ibrutinib. The receptors originated from a human donor with chronic lymphocytic leukemia. Both conserved end residues are trimmed from each CDR3. The D gene is left open where the match is weak. For some rows the clone size is stated as once, few or many, or as a class when expanded; others skip it.

clone_size j_call v_call d_call cdr3_aa
- TRBJ2-5 TRBV4-1 TRBD1 ASSQAEKGQGQETQY
- TRBJ2-2 TRBV9 - ASSVVGVFTGELF
- TRBJ2-4 TRBV25-1 - ASSALADIQY
few TRBJ2-7 TRBV4-1 - ASSQVRGANEQY
- TRBJ1-3 TRBV11-3 - ASTPASGGNTIY
- TRBJ2-1 TRBV18 - ASSPVRDNEQF
few TRBJ2-7 TRBV7-2 - ASSGGDYEQY
- TRBJ1-2 TRBV5-1 TRBD1 ASSSRGQANYGYT
- TRBJ2-3 TRBV4-1 - ASRRHRGERVDTQY
- TRBJ2-1 TRBV7-2 TRBD2 ASSSSGSVEQF
- TRBJ2-1 TRBV5-1 - ASSSTGPPSEQF
- TRBJ2-1 TRBV5-6 - ASSLVGYSYNEQF
- TRBJ2-7 TRBV30 - AWSVPGSFGYEQY
- TRBJ1-2 TRBV19 - ASSIPGLKDGYT
few TRBJ1-2 TRBV20-1 - SARGGGYT
- TRBJ2-7 TRBV6-1 - ASSELVYEQY
- TRBJ1-5 TRBV28 - ASSVNQPQH
- TRBJ2-1 TRBV7-9 TRBD2 ASSEGPGLDYNEQF
- TRBJ2-2 TRBV29-1 TRBD1 SAAATGGTGELF
- TRBJ1-1 TRBV10-3 - AISEDIIEAF
once TRBJ1-1 TRBV4-2 - ASSHLNTEAF
once TRBJ2-1 TRBV9 - ASSGRTGRSYNEQF
- TRBJ1-2 TRBV19 - ATQRTGYGYT
- TRBJ2-1 TRBV6-1 - ASSVWGANYNEQF
- TRBJ2-5 TRBV6-1 TRBD1 ASSGTGGEFEETQY
- TRBJ1-2 TRBV25-1 - ASRAEDFPYGYT
- TRBJ1-5 TRBV6-6 - ASSTTGLGNQPQH
- TRBJ2-2 TRBV10-3 - AIRERVPGELF
once TRBJ1-3 TRBV5-1 - ASSLAGTGNTIY
- TRBJ1-1 TRBV7-3 - ASSSQGNTEAF
- TRBJ1-2 TRBV28 - ATENNYGYT
- TRBJ1-5 TRBV6-5 - ASRGGLGNQPQH
- TRBJ2-1 TRBV11-3 - ASSLGGSSYNEQF
- TRBJ1-2 TRBV7-2 TRBD1 ASSADRDRGGNYGYT
once TRBJ2-3 TRBV4-2 TRBD2 ASSHETSAADTQY
- TRBJ2-1 TRBV28 - AAHPRGHNEQF
- TRBJ2-7 TRBV4-3 TRBD2 ASSQSRIAGEISPYEQY
- TRBJ2-3 TRBV30 - AWHKGRGRISGTDTQY
- TRBJ2-1 TRBV10-3 - AISERTEEQF
- TRBJ2-7 TRBV6-5 - ASSRSWGPYEQY
- TRBJ1-3 TRBV30 - AWGKQGGGNTIY
once TRBJ2-7 TRBV6-5 TRBD1 ASSSDRAGIYEQY
- TRBJ2-7 TRBV6-5 - ATFKSPKGVYEQY
- TRBJ2-7 TRBV7-9 - ASSYVEGGEQY
- TRBJ2-3 TRBV7-8 - ASSLARIRTDTQY
- TRBJ1-1 TRBV6-5 - ASSTRGGLWTEAF
- TRBJ2-5 TRBV6-5 TRBD1 ASNPTGSETQY
- TRBJ2-1 TRBV7-9 - ASSPVVGLGSF
- TRBJ1-5 TRBV7-9 - ASSLDNQPQH
- TRBJ2-7 TRBV14 - ASSHGHLYEQY
few TRBJ2-1 TRBV11-2 - ASSLLGGRSSYNEQF
- TRBJ2-7 TRBV25-1 - ASSEFRMGRQTYEQY
- TRBJ2-7 TRBV28 TRBD2 ASRAETGRNYEQY